This T cell receptor (beta chain) is from a study of blood T cell repertoires in COVID-19. Study-wide context: Material from acute and convalescent COVID-19 was sourced from the United States, Italy and Spain. T cells, B-cell-depleted T cells, or PBMCs provided the cDNA or gDNA that served as material.

Original methodology: For nucleated cells, counts were estimated from reference gene primer amplification. Clones were sequenced by immunoSEQ multiplex PCR, and TCRdb holds only the in-frame ones, with some missing. V, J and clone size derive from that table, while D and trimming were established from the DNA sequence. The sample yields over 400,000 clones, roughly 85% seen once. From germline, CDR1 is LNHDA and CDR2 SQIVND (reference sequence). V lost 6 bases and J 4 bases, leaving 21 bases between the germline ends. The CDR3 covers 16 residues. The chain combines TRBV19 with TRBJ1-2; D possibly corresponds to TRBD1 (6 bases). The receptor's source is a human donor in a cohort sampled during active COVID-19. Sequenced material: peripheral blood. In nucleotides, the CDR3 is TGTGCCAGTAGAAGAACCGGGACACAAGGTCTCTATGGCTACACCTTC. This encodes CASRRTGTQGLYGYTF.